The clone carrying this TCR beta chain showed up just a few times. Its antigen remains unidentified. For the second PCR, which ran for about 6 to 11 cycles, a sample-barcoded 5' primer and a J-beta primer mix were used. TCRdb redid the calling of the 5' RACE reads with MiXCR, one entry per CDR3 protein. In the table there are fewer than 800,000 distinct CDR3 sequences, about 21% of which are singletons. Germline assignment: CDR1 SGHRS and CDR2 YFSETQ. The length of the CDR3 is 16 residues. Trimming stripped 6 bases from V and 7 bases from J, with 25 bases between. This sample was taken from a study of blood T cells in healthy people across ages. Study-level results: With age, beta diversity per million T cells declined roughly linearly, significantly by 35 to 40.

Specimen: blood. This chain joins TRBV5-1 and TRBJ1-1, with D perhaps TRBD1 (6 bases). This sequence originates from a man aged 65 to 79 in good health. CDR3 nucleotide sequence: TGCGCCAGCACACTAACGCTCGGGCAGGGGAGGGGTGAAGCTTTCTTT. This gives the protein CASTLTLGQGRGEAFF.